This paragraph covers one T cell receptor beta chain sequence. Its antigen is currently unknown. This sample is drawn from a study of shared clonotypes between healthy human individuals. General observations from the study: Naive CD4 clonotypes overlapped across a handful of donors at approximately 5%.

Deep was the level used in running the assay. Here immunoSEQ multiplex PCR was the method, and the copy in TCRdb shows in-frame clones only, minus some. The data contain about a million clones, under 80% of them seen just once; the ten biggest clones take up roughly 1.5%. The V segment lost 4 bases and the J segment 6 bases; nucleotides outside the gene matches: 8. Germline assignment: CDR1 MDHEN and CDR2 SYDVKM. This CDR3 has 15 residues. The chain is built from TRBV28 and TRBJ2-3; 9 bases are a match to TRBD1. This sequence was found in a man aged 18 to 30 in good health. The sequenced material came from memory CD4+ T cells sorted from blood. As to subset: CD45RA-negative fraction. The chain's CDR3 is CASSSSGTGKDTQYF. The CDR3 coding sequence is TGTGCCAGCAGTTCCTCCGGGACAGGGAAGGATACGCAGTATTTT.